These 21 T cell receptor beta chains came from one sample sequenced in a study of shared clonotypes between healthy human individuals. The protocol was immunoSEQ multiplex PCR, while the TCRdb copy is restricted to in-frame clones and leaves out a portion. Among around 2.3 million clones listed, 90% to 97% were seen once. Sequences were obtained from naive CD4+ T cells sorted from blood. Sample subset: CD45RA+ positively selected. These TCRs come from a man aged 18-30 years in good health.

This chain joins TRBV19 and TRBJ1-4, with TRBD1 matching over 8 bases. The CDR3 spans 19 residues. Germline lookup yields CDR1 LNHDA and CDR2 SQIVND (reference sequence). Unmatched junction bases numbered 19, after V lost 4 bases and J lost 6 bases. The chain's CDR3 is CASSNRDRRKLIDDEKLFF. The CDR3 nucleotides read TGTGCCAGTAGTAACCGGGACAGGCGAAAACTAATAGATGATGAAAAACTGTTTTTT.

The rearrangement joins TRBV2 to TRBJ1-5, with D unclear. Trimming removed 2 bases at V and 0 bases at J, with 8 bases between. CDR3 length equals 15 residues. CDR1 is SNHLY and CDR2 is FYNNEI in the germline V gene. CDR3 in amino acids: CASSEWSDSNQPQHF. In DNA, the CDR3 is TGTGCCAGCAGTGAATGGTCAGATAGCAATCAGCCCCAGCATTTT.

V gene TRBV11-3 combines with J gene TRBJ2-3; D not certain. Trimming took off 6 bases at V and 2 bases at J, with 15 bases between the two ends. This CDR3 comprises 15 residues. CDR1 is SGHNT, CDR2 YENEEA, per germline. In DNA, the CDR3 is TGTGCCAGCAGGAAGGGTTCGACCTCCACAGATACGCAGTATTTT. This codes for CASRKGSTSTDTQYF.

The V gene is TRBV19, the J gene TRBJ1-2; D may be TRBD1 (5 bases). The CDR3 extends over 14 amino acids. Trimming pared 10 bases from V and 0 bases from J, leaving 15 bases between. Germline CDR1 and CDR2: LNHDA and SQIVND (reference sequence). DNA for the CDR3: TGTGCCACCAAGCCGGGACCGTCTAACTATGGCTACACCTTC. It translates to CATKPGPSNYGYTF.

The J gene is TRBJ1-3, the V gene TRBV5-6, with 8 bases aligning to TRBD1. Germline V gives CDR1 SGHDT, CDR2 YYEEEE. Losses at the gene ends were 4 bases for V and 4 bases for J; bases not matched to a gene: 7. The CDR3 is made up of 15 amino acids. CDR3 in amino acids: CASSRTGLAGNTIYF. The CDR3 bases are TGTGCCAGCAGCCGGACAGGGTTGGCGGGAAACACCATATATTTT.

The V and J genes are TRBV18 and TRBJ1-6, with D perhaps TRBD1 (5 bases). This CDR3 has 14 residues. From germline, CDR1 is KGHSH and CDR2 LQKENI. Trimming stripped 5 bases from V and 11 bases from J, with 16 bases between. CDR3 sequence reads: CASSGGEVVTPLHF. The CDR3 coding sequence is TGTGCCAGCTCAGGGGGTGAGGTCGTGACACCCCTCCACTTT.

This clone was detected once. The gene calls are TRBV30 and TRBJ2-5, with D possibly called TRBD1 or TRBD2 (5 bases each). Germline V gene lookup returns CDR1 GTSNPN and CDR2 SVGIG (reference sequence). CDR3 size: 15 residues. V dropped 0 bases and J dropped 1 base, with 12 bases sitting between them. The CDR3 region has the DNA TGTGCCTGGAGTGTGACGGGGCTTTCCCAAGAGACCCAGTACTTC. It yields the protein CAWSVTGLSQETQYF.

The chain employs TRBV2 and TRBJ2-5; TRBD2 matches at 8 bases. CDR3 length: 15 residues. The ends lost 3 bases at V and 0 bases at J; junction bases unmatched: 3. The germline V gene has CDR1 SNHLY and CDR2 FYNNEI. The CDR3 here is CASSDQRGYQETQYF. The CDR3 nucleotides are TGTGCCAGCAGTGACCAGCGGGGGTACCAAGAGACCCAGTACTTC.

The rearrangement uses TRBV5-1 and TRBJ2-3; D uncertain. Per the germline V gene, CDR1 is SGHRS and CDR2 is YFSETQ. The V and J ends lost 0 bases and 3 bases respectively, with 11 bases between them. This CDR3 spans 15 amino acids. This chain's CDR3 is CASSLVSGQTDTQYF. Here the CDR3 DNA reads TGCGCCAGCAGCTTGGTATCAGGTCAGACAGATACGCAGTATTTT.

The V gene is TRBV7-9, the J gene TRBJ1-3; no reliable D call. V gave up 5 bases and J gave up 1 base, with 9 bases separating them. The CDR3 has 14 residues. CDR1 is SEHNR and CDR2 is FQNEAQ in the germline V gene (reference sequence). CDR3 nucleotides: TGTGCCAGCAGCCAAAGCGGGTCTGGAAACACCATATATTTT. It specifies CASSQSGSGNTIYF.

The V call is TRBV7-3, the J call TRBJ2-1, with D possibly TRBD2 on 5 matching bases. This CDR3 region has 14 residues. Germline loops: CDR1 SGHTA, CDR2 FQGTGA. V was shortened by 5 bases and J by 10 bases, with 18 bases between the two germline ends. The DNA for the CDR3 is TGTGCCAGCAGCCCGCAAGCTAGCCTGTTGGAGCAGTTCTTC. Translating gives CASSPQASLLEQFF.

The chain uses TRBV19 and TRBJ2-7, with a possible D match to TRBD2 (5 bases). This CDR3 has 13 residues. Trimming removed 5 bases at V and 6 bases at J, with 14 bases between. Looked up from germline, CDR1 is LNHDA and CDR2 is SQIVND (reference sequence). The CDR3 loop is CASSGGQASEQYF. The CDR3 coding sequence is TGTGCCAGTAGTGGAGGCCAGGCCTCCGAGCAGTACTTC.

The chain uses TRBV30 and TRBJ2-1, with 7 positions matching TRBD2. Germline lookup yields CDR1 GTSNPN and CDR2 SVGIG (reference sequence). This CDR3 region has 15 residues. The junction had 14 bases not matched to a gene; V was cut back by 2 bases and J by 10 bases. Written as DNA, the CDR3 is TGTGCCTGGAGTCTTTCCCTCCTCCGGCGGGGGGAGCAGTTCTTC. Translation gives CAWSLSLLRRGEQFF.

With regard to this clone: Other nucleotide sequences from this sample produce the same CDR3. J is TRBJ1-1 and V is TRBV6-5, with D possibly TRBD1 on 5 matching bases. This CDR3 is 13 amino acids long. Trimming removed 6 bases at V and 1 base at J, with 9 bases between. In germline, CDR1 is MNHEY, CDR2 SVGAGI. CDR3 region: CASRPTGNTEAFF. CDR3 DNA: TGTGCCAGCAGGCCAACAGGGAACACTGAAGCTTTCTTT.

DNA for the CDR3: TGTGCCAGCAGCCCCCGTCGGGACCGAGAGACCCAGTACTTC. Its protein is CASSPRRDRETQYF. J is TRBJ2-5 and V is TRBV14; perhaps D is TRBD1 or TRBD2 (5 bases each). The CDR3 is 14 amino acids. The germline CDR1 and CDR2 sequences are SGHDN and FVKESK. V was pared by 4 bases and J by 4 bases, with 13 bases between.

The gene calls are TRBV4-1 and TRBJ1-5, with D tentatively TRBD1 (5 bases). The CDR3 sequence is 15 residues long. Trimming removed 2 bases at V and 6 bases at J, with 14 bases between. Germline loops: CDR1 MGHRA, CDR2 YSYEKL. CDR3 in amino acids: CASSQRDSPGQPQHF. DNA of the CDR3: TGCGCCAGCAGCCAAAGGGACTCTCCTGGTCAGCCCCAGCATTTT.

The chain uses TRBV6-6 and TRBJ1-5; no clear D. Germline loops: CDR1 MNHNY, CDR2 SVGAGI (reference sequence). Trimming pared 4 bases from V and 4 bases from J, leaving 8 bases between. The CDR3 is made up of 13 amino acids. The CDR3: CASSSGRNQPQHF. DNA of the CDR3: TGTGCCAGCAGTTCGGGTCGAAATCAGCCCCAGCATTTT.

V gene TRBV2 combines with J gene TRBJ1-1, with D perhaps TRBD1 (6 bases). Germline V gene data show CDR1 as SNHLY and CDR2 as FYNNEI. Trimming left V 4 bases short and J 3 bases short, with 12 bases between. The CDR3 is made up of 14 amino acids. The CDR3 DNA is TGTGCCAGCAGTGTTACAGGGATGGACACTGAAGCTTTCTTT. Residues: CASSVTGMDTEAFF.

The V and J genes are TRBV11-2 and TRBJ2-2; D is perhaps TRBD2 (5 bases). CDR1 SGHAT and CDR2 FQNNGV come from the germline V gene. CDR3 size: 14 residues. V was pared by 1 base and J by 6 bases, with 9 bases between. CDR3 DNA sequence: TGTGCCAGCAGCTTAGGAAGCGGTTCCGGGGAGCTGTTTTTT. It specifies CASSLGSGSGELFF.

To note about this clone: Other DNA sequences in this specimen translate into the identical CDR3. The chain combines TRBV5-1 with TRBJ2-6; D may be TRBD1 or TRBD2 (5 bases each). CDR3 size: 16 residues. With 0 bases removed from V and 1 base from J, the gap between germline ends came to 8 bases. Germline V lookup: CDR1 SGHRS, CDR2 YFSETQ. The CDR3 DNA reads as TGCGCCAGCAGCTTGGCCGAGGGGTCTGGGGCCAACGTCCTGACTTTC. Translation gives CASSLAEGSGANVLTF. Supplemented by reference TRBV5-1 and TRBJ2-6, the full variable domain reads KAGVTQTPRYLIKTRGQQVTLSCSPISGHRSVSWYQQTPGQGLQFLFEYFSETQRNKGNFPGRFSGRQFSNSRSEMNVSTLELGDSALYLCASSLAEGSGANVLTFGAGSRLTVL.

The chain employs TRBV7-2 and TRBJ2-1; tentatively, D is TRBD1 (5 bases). CDR1 is SGHTA and CDR2 is FQGNSA in the germline V gene. V was shortened by 4 bases and J by 4 bases, with 11 bases between the two germline ends. The CDR3 loop spans 14 amino acids. The CDR3 nucleotides are TGTGCCAGCAGCTCTCAAGACAGATACAATGAGCAGTTCTTC. It codes for CASSSQDRYNEQFF.